Described below is a single TCR beta chain sequence and its context. The entry originates in a study of blood T cell repertoires in COVID-19. Some clones are missing from TCRdb's copy, which holds only in-frame ones; the method was immunoSEQ multiplex PCR. The table shows approximately 100,000 clones, with 75% to 85% occurring only once. This CDR3 is built from 14 residues. In germline, CDR1 is SGHNT, CDR2 YYREEE (reference sequence). V gave up 5 bases and J gave up 8 bases; unmatched junction bases: 9. This TCR was sampled from a man in his 60s with acute or convalescent COVID-19. The chain recombines TRBV5-4 with TRBJ2-2; 7 nucleotides match TRBD2. Sequences were obtained from peripheral blood. The CDR3 bases are TGTGCCAGCAGATACGGACTAGATGGAGGGGAGCTGTTTTTT. This encodes CASRYGLDGGELFF.